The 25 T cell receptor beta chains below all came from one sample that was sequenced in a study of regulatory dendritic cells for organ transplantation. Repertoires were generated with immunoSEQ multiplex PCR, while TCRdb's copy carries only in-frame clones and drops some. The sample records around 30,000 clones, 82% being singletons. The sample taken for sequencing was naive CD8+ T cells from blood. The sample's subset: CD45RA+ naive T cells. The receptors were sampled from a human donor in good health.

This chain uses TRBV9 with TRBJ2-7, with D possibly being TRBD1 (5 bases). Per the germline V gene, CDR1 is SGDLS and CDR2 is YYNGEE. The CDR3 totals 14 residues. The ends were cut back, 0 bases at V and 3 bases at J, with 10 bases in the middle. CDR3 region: CASSVGQGNYEQYF. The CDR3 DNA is TGTGCCAGCAGCGTAGGGCAGGGAAACTACGAGCAGTACTTC.

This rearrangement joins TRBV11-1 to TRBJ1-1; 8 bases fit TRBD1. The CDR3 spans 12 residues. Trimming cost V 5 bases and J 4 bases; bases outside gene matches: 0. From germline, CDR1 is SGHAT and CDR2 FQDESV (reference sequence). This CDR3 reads CASSTGGTEAFF. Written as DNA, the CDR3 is TGTGCCAGCAGCACAGGGGGCACTGAAGCTTTCTTT.

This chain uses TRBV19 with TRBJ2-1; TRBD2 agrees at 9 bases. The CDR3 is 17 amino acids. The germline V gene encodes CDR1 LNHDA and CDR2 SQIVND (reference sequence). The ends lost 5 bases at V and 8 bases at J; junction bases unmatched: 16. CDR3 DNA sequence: TGTGCCAGTAGTCGTGGTGGGTTAGCGGGGGCCACCCATGAGCAGTTCTTC. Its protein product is CASSRGGLAGATHEQFF. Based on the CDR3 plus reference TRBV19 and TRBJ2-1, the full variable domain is DGGITQSPKYLFRKEGQNVTLSCEQNLNHDAMYWYRQDPGQGLRLIYYSQIVNDFQKGDIAEGYSVSREKKESFPLTVTSAQKNPTAFYLCASSRGGLAGATHEQFFGPGTRLTVL.

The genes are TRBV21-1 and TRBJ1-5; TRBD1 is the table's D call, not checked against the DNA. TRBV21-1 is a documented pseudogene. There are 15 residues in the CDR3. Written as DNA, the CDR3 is TGTGCCAGCAGCAAAGCGCTCCCGCCAGGTCAGCCCCAGCATTTT. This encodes CASSKALPPGQPQHF.

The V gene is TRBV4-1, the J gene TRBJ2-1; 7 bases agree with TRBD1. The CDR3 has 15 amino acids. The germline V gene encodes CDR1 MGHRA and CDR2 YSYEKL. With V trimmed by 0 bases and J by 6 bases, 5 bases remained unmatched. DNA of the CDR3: TGCGCCAGCAGCCAAGATAGGGCAGGGGGCAATGAGCAGTTCTTC. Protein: CASSQDRAGGNEQFF.

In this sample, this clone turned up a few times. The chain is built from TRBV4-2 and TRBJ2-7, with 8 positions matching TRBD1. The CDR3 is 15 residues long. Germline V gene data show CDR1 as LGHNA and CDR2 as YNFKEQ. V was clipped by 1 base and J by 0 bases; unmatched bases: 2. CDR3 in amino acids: CASSQGTGNSYEQYF. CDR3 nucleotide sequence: TGTGCCAGCAGCCAAGGGACAGGGAACTCCTACGAGCAGTACTTC.

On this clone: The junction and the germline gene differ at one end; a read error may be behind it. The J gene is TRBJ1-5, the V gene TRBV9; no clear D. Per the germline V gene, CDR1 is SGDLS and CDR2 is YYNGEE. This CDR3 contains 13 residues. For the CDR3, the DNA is TGTGCCAACAGCGTAGGAGGATATCAGCCCCAGCATTTT. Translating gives CANSVGGYQPQHF.

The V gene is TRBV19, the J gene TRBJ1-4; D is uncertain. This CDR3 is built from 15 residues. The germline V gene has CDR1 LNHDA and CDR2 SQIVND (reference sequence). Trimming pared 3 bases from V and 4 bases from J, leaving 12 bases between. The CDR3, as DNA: TGTGCCAGTAGTATCTACAGCCTCCATAATGAAAAACTGTTTTTT. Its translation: CASSIYSLHNEKLFF.

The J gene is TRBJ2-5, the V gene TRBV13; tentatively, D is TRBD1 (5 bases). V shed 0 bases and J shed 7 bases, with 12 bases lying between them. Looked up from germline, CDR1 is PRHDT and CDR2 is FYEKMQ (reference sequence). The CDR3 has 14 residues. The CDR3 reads CASSLGPGLGTQYF. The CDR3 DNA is TGTGCCAGCAGCTTAGGCCCAGGGCTAGGGACCCAGTACTTC.

CDR3 sequence reads: CASSSKLAGEFYEQYF. Here the CDR3 DNA reads TGTGCCAGCAGCTCTAAACTAGCTGGAGAATTTTACGAGCAGTACTTC. The V gene is TRBV11-2, the J gene TRBJ2-7; possibly TRBD2 for D (6 bases). This CDR3 is built from 16 residues. Deletions cut 4 bases from V and 4 bases from J, with 20 bases between. In germline, CDR1 is SGHAT, CDR2 FQNNGV.

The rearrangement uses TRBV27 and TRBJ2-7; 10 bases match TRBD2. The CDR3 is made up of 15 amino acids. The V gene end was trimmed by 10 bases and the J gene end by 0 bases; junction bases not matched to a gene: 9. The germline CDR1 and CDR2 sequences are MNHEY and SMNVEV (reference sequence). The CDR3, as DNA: TGTGCCACCCGTATCGGGACTAGCGACTCCTACGAGCAGTACTTC. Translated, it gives CATRIGTSDSYEQYF.

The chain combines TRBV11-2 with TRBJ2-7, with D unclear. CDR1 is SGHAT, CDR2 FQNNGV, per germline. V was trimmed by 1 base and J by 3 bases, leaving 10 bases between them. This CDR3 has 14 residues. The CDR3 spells CASSLADTFYEQYF. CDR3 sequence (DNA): TGTGCCAGCAGCTTAGCCGACACTTTCTACGAGCAGTACTTC.

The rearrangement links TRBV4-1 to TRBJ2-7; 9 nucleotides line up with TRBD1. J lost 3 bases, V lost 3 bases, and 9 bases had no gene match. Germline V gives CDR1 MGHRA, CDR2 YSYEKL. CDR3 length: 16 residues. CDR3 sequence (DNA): TGCGCCAGCAGCCAGCCCACAGGGGGCGACTTCTACGAGCAGTACTTC. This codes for CASSQPTGGDFYEQYF.

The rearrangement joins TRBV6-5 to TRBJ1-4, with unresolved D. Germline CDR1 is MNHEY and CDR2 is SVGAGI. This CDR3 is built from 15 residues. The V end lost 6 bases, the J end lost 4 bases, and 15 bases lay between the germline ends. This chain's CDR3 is CASRGGKFFNEKLFF. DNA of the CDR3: TGTGCCAGCAGGGGAGGGAAATTCTTTAATGAAAAACTGTTTTTT.

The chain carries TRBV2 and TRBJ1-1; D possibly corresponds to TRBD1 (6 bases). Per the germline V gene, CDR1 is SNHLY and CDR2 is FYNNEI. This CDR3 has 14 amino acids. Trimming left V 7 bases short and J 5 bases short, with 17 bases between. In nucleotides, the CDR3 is TGTGCCAGCACTAAACAGGGTGAGGAGACTGAAGCTTTCTTT. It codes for CASTKQGEETEAFF.

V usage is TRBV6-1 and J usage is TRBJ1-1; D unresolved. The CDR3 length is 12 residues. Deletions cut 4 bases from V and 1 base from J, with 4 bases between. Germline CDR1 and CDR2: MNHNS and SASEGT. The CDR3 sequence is CASSGGNTEAFF. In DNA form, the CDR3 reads TGTGCCAGCAGTGGAGGGAACACTGAAGCTTTCTTT.

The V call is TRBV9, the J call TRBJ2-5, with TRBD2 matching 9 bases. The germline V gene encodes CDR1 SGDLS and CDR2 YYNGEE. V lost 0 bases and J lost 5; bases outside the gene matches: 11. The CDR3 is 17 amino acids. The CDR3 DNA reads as TGTGCCAGCAGCGTAGGGGACAGCGGGGGGCCAGAGGAGACCCAGTACTTC. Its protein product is CASSVGDSGGPEETQYF.

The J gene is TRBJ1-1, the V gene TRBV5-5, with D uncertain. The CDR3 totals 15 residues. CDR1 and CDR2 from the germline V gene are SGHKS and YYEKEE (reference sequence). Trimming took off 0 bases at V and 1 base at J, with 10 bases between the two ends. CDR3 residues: CASSLVSAGNTEAFF. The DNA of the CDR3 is TGTGCCAGCAGCTTGGTATCGGCAGGGAACACTGAAGCTTTCTTT. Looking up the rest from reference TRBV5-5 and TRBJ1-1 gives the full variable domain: DAGVTQSPTHLIKTRGQQVTLRCSPISGHKSVSWYQQVLGQGPQFIFQYYEKEERGRGNFPDRFSARQFPNYSSELNVNALLLGDSALYLCASSLVSAGNTEAFFGQGTRLTVV.

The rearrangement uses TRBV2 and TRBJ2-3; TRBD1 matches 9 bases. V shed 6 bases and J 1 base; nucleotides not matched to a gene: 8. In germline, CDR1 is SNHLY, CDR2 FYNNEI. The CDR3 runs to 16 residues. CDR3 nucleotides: TGTGCCAGCAGGACCCGACAGGGGGTCGGCACAGATACGCAGTATTTT. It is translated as CASRTRQGVGTDTQYF. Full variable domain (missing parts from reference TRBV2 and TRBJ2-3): EPEVTQTPSHQVTQMGQEVILRCVPISNHLYFYWYRQILGQKVEFLVSFYNNEISEKSEIFDDQFSVERPDGSNFTLKIRSTKLEDSAMYFCASRTRQGVGTDTQYFGPGTRLTVL.

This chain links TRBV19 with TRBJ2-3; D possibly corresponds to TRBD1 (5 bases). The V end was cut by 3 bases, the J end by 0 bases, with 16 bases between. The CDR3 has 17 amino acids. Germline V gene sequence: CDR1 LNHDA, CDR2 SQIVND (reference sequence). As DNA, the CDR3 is TGTGCCAGTAGTATCGGTGTGTTGAGACAGAGCACAGATACGCAGTATTTT. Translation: CASSIGVLRQSTDTQYF. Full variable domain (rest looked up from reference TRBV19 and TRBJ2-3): DGGITQSPKYLFRKEGQNVTLSCEQNLNHDAMYWYRQDPGQGLRLIYYSQIVNDFQKGDIAEGYSVSREKKESFPLTVTSAQKNPTAFYLCASSIGVLRQSTDTQYFGPGTRLTVL.

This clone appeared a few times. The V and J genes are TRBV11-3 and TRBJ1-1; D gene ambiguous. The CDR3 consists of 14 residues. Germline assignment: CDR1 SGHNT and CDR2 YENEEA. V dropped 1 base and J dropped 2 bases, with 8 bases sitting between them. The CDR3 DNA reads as TGTGCCAGCAGCTTAGGACACCCTAACACTGAAGCTTTCTTT. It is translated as CASSLGHPNTEAFF.

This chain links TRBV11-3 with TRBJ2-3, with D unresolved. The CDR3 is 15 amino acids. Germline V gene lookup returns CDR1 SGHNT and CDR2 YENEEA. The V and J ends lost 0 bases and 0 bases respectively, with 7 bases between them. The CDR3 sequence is CASSLDKRSTDTQYF. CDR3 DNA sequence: TGTGCCAGCAGCTTAGATAAGCGAAGCACAGATACGCAGTATTTT.

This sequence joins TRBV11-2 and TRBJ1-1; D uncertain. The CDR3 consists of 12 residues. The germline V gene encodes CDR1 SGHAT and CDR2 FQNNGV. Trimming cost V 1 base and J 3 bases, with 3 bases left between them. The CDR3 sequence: CASSLGDTEAFF. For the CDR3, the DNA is TGTGCCAGCAGCTTAGGAGACACTGAAGCTTTCTTT.

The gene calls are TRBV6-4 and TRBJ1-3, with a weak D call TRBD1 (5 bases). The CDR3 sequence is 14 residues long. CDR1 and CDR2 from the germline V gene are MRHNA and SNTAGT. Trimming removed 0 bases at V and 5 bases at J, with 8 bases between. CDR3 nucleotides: TGTGCCAGCAGTGACTCTGGGGGGAGAAACACCATATATTTT. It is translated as CASSDSGGRNTIYF.

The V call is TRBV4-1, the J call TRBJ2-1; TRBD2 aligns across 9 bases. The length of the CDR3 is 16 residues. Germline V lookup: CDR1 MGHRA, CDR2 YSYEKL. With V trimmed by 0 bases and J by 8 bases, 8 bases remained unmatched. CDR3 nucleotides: TGCGCCAGCAGCCAAGATACGTCTAGCGGGGCCGATGAGCAGTTCTTC. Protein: CASSQDTSSGADEQFF.